Following are 29 T cell receptor beta chains from one sample sequenced in a study of shared T cell receptors in the human thymus. Using immunoSEQ multiplex PCR, the repertoire was profiled, and TCRdb retains in-frame clones only, with some absent. Of more than 550,000 clones in the sample, approximately 83% were seen once. These data also featured in a second study, about human thymus T cells.

Material for sequencing was thymocytes. Receptor source: a girl under three years old with a congenital heart defect.

The chain combines TRBV4-1 with TRBJ2-1, with D perhaps TRBD1 (5 bases). Germline CDR1 and CDR2: MGHRA and YSYEKL. This CDR3 comprises 16 residues. Trimming removed 0 bases from V and 9 bases from J, with 18 bases in between. The CDR3 loop reads CASSQDLGAVVGEQFF. The CDR3 region has the DNA TGCGCCAGCAGCCAAGATCTTGGGGCAGTCGTGGGTGAGCAGTTCTTC.

The chain uses TRBV5-1 and TRBJ2-3; 9 bases map to TRBD1. The CDR3 sequence is 16 residues long. CDR1 and CDR2 from the germline V gene are SGHRS and YFSETQ. V was pared by 4 bases and J by 4 bases, with 10 bases of the junction left unmatched. The DNA for the CDR3 is TGCGCCAGCAGCCTCCGGGACAGGGCTTTAGCAGATACGCAGTATTTT. Encoded protein: CASSLRDRALADTQYF.

J is TRBJ2-2 and V is TRBV5-1, with 10 nucleotides matching TRBD2. V shed 0 bases and J 5 bases; nucleotides not matched to a gene: 7. This CDR3 has 17 residues. Germline-derived CDR1 and CDR2 are SGHRS and YFSETQ. CDR3 nucleotide sequence: TGCGCCAGCAGCTTGGCCCCCAGCGGGGGGGATACCGGGGAGCTGTTTTTT. It translates to CASSLAPSGGDTGELFF. Full variable domain (missing parts from reference TRBV5-1 and TRBJ2-2): KAGVTQTPRYLIKTRGQQVTLSCSPISGHRSVSWYQQTPGQGLQFLFEYFSETQRNKGNFPGRFSGRQFSNSRSEMNVSTLELGDSALYLCASSLAPSGGDTGELFFGEGSRLTVL.

This chain links TRBV15 with TRBJ1-1, with no clear D. V dropped 0 bases and J dropped 1 base, with 21 bases sitting between them. Per germline, CDR1 LNHNV and CDR2 YYDKDF (reference sequence). The CDR3 is made up of 19 amino acids. The CDR3 sequence is CATSRDRRGKRRRNTEAFF. The CDR3 DNA sequence: TGTGCCACCAGCAGAGATCGTCGCGGAAAGAGGCGGCGGAACACTGAAGCTTTCTTT.

The CDR3 is CASSLGTGGPGTGELFF. CDR3 DNA sequence: TGTGCCAGCAGCTTAGGAACGGGGGGGCCGGGGACCGGGGAGCTGTTTTTT. This rearrangement joins TRBV13 to TRBJ2-2, with 8 bases identical to TRBD2. This CDR3 region has 17 residues. With 0 bases clipped from V and 5 bases from J, the junction kept 8 bases outside the gene matches. Germline CDR1 PRHDT, CDR2 FYEKMQ (reference sequence).

The chain couples TRBV14 to TRBJ2-1; 8 bases map to TRBD1. CDR3 length: 15 amino acids. The J segment lost 7 bases and the V segment lost 4 bases, leaving 9 bases of the junction unmatched. In germline, CDR1 is SGHDN, CDR2 FVKESK. This CDR3 is CASSLPGGSDNEQFF. The CDR3 coding sequence is TGTGCCAGCAGCCTTCCAGGGGGCTCGGATAATGAGCAGTTCTTC.

This clone was picked up one time. This chain connects TRBV7-2 to TRBJ2-5; D is perhaps TRBD1 (5 bases). The germline CDR1 and CDR2 sequences are SGHTA and FQGNSA. V was pared by 1 base and J by 2 bases, with 17 bases between. The CDR3 covers 17 residues. The CDR3 here is CASSLVGPIAKQETQYF. Here the CDR3 DNA reads TGTGCCAGCAGCTTAGTGGGGCCCATTGCGAAACAAGAGACCCAGTACTTC.

The chain employs TRBV7-6 and TRBJ2-3; 7 bases match TRBD2. The germline V gene encodes CDR1 SGHVS and CDR2 FNYEAQ. With V trimmed by 6 bases and J by 1 base, 7 bases remained unmatched. This CDR3 is 15 amino acids long. DNA for the CDR3: TGTGCCAGCAGTTCCCTAGCGGCGGGCACAGATACGCAGTATTTT. This codes for CASSSLAAGTDTQYF.

The chain uses TRBV7-6 and TRBJ2-7, with D maybe TRBD2 (6 bases). The CDR3 sequence is 14 residues long. Trimming shortened V by 3 bases and J by 4 bases, and 13 bases separated the two germline ends. Germline values: CDR1 SGHVS, CDR2 FNYEAQ. In nucleotides, the CDR3 is TGTGCCAGCAGCTTGCGACTTGCGGGATACGAGCAGTACTTC. It yields the protein CASSLRLAGYEQYF.

The V gene is TRBV2, the J gene TRBJ2-3; 7 positions match TRBD2. CDR3 length: 15 residues. V shed 6 bases and J 4 bases; nucleotides not matched to a gene: 10. From germline, CDR1 is SNHLY and CDR2 FYNNEI. The CDR3 DNA follows: TGTGCCAGCAGGACGGGACTACGGGGCGCAGATACGCAGTATTTT. Its protein product is CASRTGLRGADTQYF.

The V and J genes are TRBV15 and TRBJ1-6; possible D gene TRBD1, 5 bases. This CDR3 comprises 14 residues. V was shortened by 3 bases and J by 8 bases, with 11 bases between the two germline ends. Per the germline V gene, CDR1 is LNHNV and CDR2 is YYDKDF (reference sequence). Here the CDR3 reads CATSSPGSDSPLHF. The CDR3 DNA sequence: TGTGCCACCAGCAGCCCAGGGTCGGATTCACCCCTCCACTTT. Combining the CDR3 with reference TRBV15 and TRBJ1-6 gives the whole variable domain DAMVIQNPRYQVTQFGKPVTLSCSQTLNHNVMYWYQQKSSQAPKLLFHYYDKDFNNEADTPDNFQSRRPNTSFCFLDIRSPGLGDTAMYLCATSSPGSDSPLHFGNGTRLTVT.

The rearrangement joins TRBV7-9 to TRBJ2-7; perhaps TRBD1 as D (5 bases). This CDR3 is 13 amino acids long. CDR1 SEHNR and CDR2 FQNEAQ come from the germline V gene (reference sequence). V was trimmed by 7 bases and J by 5 bases, leaving 15 bases between them. The CDR3 here is CASIGPGFNEQYF. The CDR3 DNA reads TGTGCCAGCATAGGGCCAGGGTTCAACGAGCAGTACTTC.

The chain uses TRBV9 and TRBJ2-2, with D hard to call. The V gene's germline CDR1 is SGDLS and CDR2 YYNGEE. Trimming shortened V by 0 bases and J by 0 bases, and 3 bases separated the two germline ends. CDR3 length: 14 residues. In nucleotides, the CDR3 is TGTGCCAGCAGCGTAGGAGCGAACACCGGGGAGCTGTTTTTT. This translates into CASSVGANTGELFF.

This chain connects TRBV14 to TRBJ1-2; 10 bases agree with TRBD1. Germline V gene sequence: CDR1 SGHDN, CDR2 FVKESK. The CDR3 covers 17 residues. The V and J ends lost 8 bases and 7 bases, in that order; junction bases with no gene match: 19. Here the CDR3 reads CASSTGTGESGGSGYTF. The CDR3, as DNA: TGTGCCAGCTCAACCGGGACAGGGGAATCTGGGGGGTCTGGCTACACCTTC.

This CDR3 is CASRFYRENTEAFF. The CDR3 DNA is TGTGCCAGCAGATTCTACAGGGAGAACACTGAAGCTTTCTTT. V gene TRBV6-1 combines with J gene TRBJ1-1; possible D gene TRBD1, 6 bases. CDR1 and CDR2 from the germline V gene are MNHNS and SASEGT. The length of the CDR3 is 14 residues. Trimming cost V 6 bases and J 1 base, with 12 bases left between them.

The CDR3 DNA reads TGTGCCAGCAGATTCGGACTAGCGGGGGGGCCATCCTACAATGAGCAGTTCTTC. Amino acids: CASRFGLAGGPSYNEQFF. This rearrangement joins TRBV28 to TRBJ2-1; 15 nucleotides match TRBD2. The CDR3 totals 18 residues. The junction had 7 bases not matched to a gene; V was cut back by 6 bases and J by 1 base. CDR1 is MDHEN, CDR2 SYDVKM, per germline.

This clone was seen more than once but under ten times. V usage is TRBV6-1 and J usage is TRBJ1-6; maybe TRBD1 (5 bases). Trimming left V 0 bases short and J 9 bases short, with 21 bases between. Germline V CDR1 and CDR2: MNHNS, SASEGT. This CDR3 spans 18 amino acids. CDR3 protein: CASSEASAGKLMGSPLHF. The CDR3 DNA sequence: TGTGCCAGCAGTGAAGCGTCGGCAGGGAAATTGATGGGTTCACCCCTCCACTTT.

The chain employs TRBV7-8 and TRBJ2-1, with D hard to call. This CDR3 is 12 amino acids long. The germline CDR1 and CDR2 sequences are SGHVS and FQNEAQ. V was trimmed by 4 bases and J by 10 bases, leaving 11 bases between them. CDR3 bases: TGTGCCAGCAGCTCCGCCTTCGGGGAGCAGTTCTTC. Its protein product is CASSSAFGEQFF.

The chain uses TRBV6-1 and TRBJ1-5; tentatively, D is TRBD1 (5 bases). The CDR3 is 13 amino acids. The V gene lost 2 bases and the J gene lost 7 bases, with 9 bases spanning the gap. In germline, CDR1 is MNHNS, CDR2 SASEGT. CDR3 sequence: CASSERGGQPQHF. In nucleotides, the CDR3 is TGTGCCAGCAGTGAAAGGGGAGGCCAGCCCCAGCATTTT.

This clone was seen a few times. The rearrangement uses TRBV5-1 and TRBJ1-1; D is uncertain. Germline loops: CDR1 SGHRS, CDR2 YFSETQ. CDR3 length: 13 residues. V lost 5 bases to trimming and J lost 1 base, with 9 bases between them. The CDR3 region has the DNA TGCGCCAGCAGGCGCCCACGGAACACTGAAGCTTTCTTT. Translation: CASRRPRNTEAFF.

The rearrangement links TRBV15 to TRBJ1-4; D is unclear. CDR3 length: 14 residues. V was pared by 0 bases and J by 7 bases, with 9 bases between. Germline CDR1 and CDR2: LNHNV and YYDKDF (reference sequence). CDR3 sequence reads: CATSRDLSGEKLFF. CDR3 DNA sequence: TGTGCCACCAGCAGAGACCTCTCGGGTGAAAAACTGTTTTTT.

The genes are TRBV4-1 and TRBJ2-5; the match to TRBD2 covers 11 bases. The CDR3 spans 19 residues. Per the germline V gene, CDR1 is MGHRA and CDR2 is YSYEKL. J was trimmed by 0 bases and V by 0 bases; bases with no gene match: 9. The CDR3 DNA is TGCGCCAGCAGCCAAGATAGTCTAGCGGGGGGCATGTACCAAGAGACCCAGTACTTC. Translation gives CASSQDSLAGGMYQETQYF.

This chain joins TRBV15 and TRBJ1-1; 11 nucleotides line up with TRBD1. The CDR3 runs 18 residues. The junction had 13 bases not matched to a gene; V was cut back by 3 bases and J by 4 bases. The germline CDR1 and CDR2 sequences are LNHNV and YYDKDF (reference sequence). CDR3: CATSSREVPGQGGTEAFF. The CDR3 nucleotides read TGTGCCACCAGCAGCAGAGAAGTACCGGGACAGGGGGGCACTGAAGCTTTCTTT. The full variable domain, its missing parts supplied by reference TRBV15 and TRBJ1-1, is DAMVIQNPRYQVTQFGKPVTLSCSQTLNHNVMYWYQQKSSQAPKLLFHYYDKDFNNEADTPDNFQSRRPNTSFCFLDIRSPGLGDTAMYLCATSSREVPGQGGTEAFFGQGTRLTVV.

This clone appeared a single time. The genes are TRBV4-3 and TRBJ2-3; TRBD2 matches at 7 bases. J gave up 2 bases and V 0 bases, and 5 bases lay outside the gene matches. Germline V gene lookup returns CDR1 LGHNA and CDR2 YSLEER. CDR3 length equals 16 residues. This CDR3 reads CASSQERESITDTQYF. CDR3 sequence (DNA): TGCGCCAGCAGCCAAGAGCGGGAGTCCATCACAGATACGCAGTATTTT.

This sequence joins TRBV18 and TRBJ1-2, with a tentative D call TRBD1 (6 bases). CDR1 KGHSH and CDR2 LQKENI come from the germline V gene. This CDR3 region has 18 residues. Between the trimmed V and J ends, which lost 3 bases and 4 bases, there was a span of 24 bases. DNA for the CDR3: TGTGCCAGCTCACCTAGATTAACCTCCCGGGACACGCGCTATGGCTACACCTTC. Its protein product is CASSPRLTSRDTRYGYTF.

This clone was detected only a few times. The rearrangement uses TRBV27 and TRBJ1-1; a possible D gene is TRBD1 (6 bases). This CDR3 has 17 amino acids. Germline CDR1 and CDR2: MNHEY and SMNVEV (reference sequence). V lost 4 bases to trimming and J lost 1 base, with 19 bases between them. CDR3 coding DNA: TGTGCCAGCAGTTCCAGAGCCCCGGACAGCCGGAACACTGAAGCTTTCTTT. Translated: CASSSRAPDSRNTEAFF.

CDR3 amino acids: CASSLDRGPSNYGYTF. The CDR3 nucleotides are TGTGCCAGCAGCCTTGACAGGGGGCCTTCTAACTATGGCTACACCTTC. This chain uses TRBV14 with TRBJ1-2, with 10 nucleotides matching TRBD1. CDR3 length: 16 amino acids. Trimming cost V 4 bases and J 0 bases; bases outside gene matches: 5. Germline loops: CDR1 SGHDN, CDR2 FVKESK.

This chain joins TRBV4-1 and TRBJ2-3; possibly TRBD2 for D (6 bases). Trimming cost V 3 bases and J 0 bases, with 25 bases left between them. Per germline, CDR1 MGHRA and CDR2 YSYEKL. The CDR3 extends over 20 amino acids. For the CDR3, the DNA is TGCGCCAGCAGCCAGGAGGGAAGAAGACCCAAAACTCATAGCACAGATACGCAGTATTTT. Protein sequence: CASSQEGRRPKTHSTDTQYF.

The V gene is TRBV27, the J gene TRBJ1-5; D is undetermined. Germline CDR1 and CDR2: MNHEY and SMNVEV (reference sequence). This CDR3 is built from 13 residues. V was clipped by 2 bases and J by 3 bases, with 5 bases between them. The CDR3 loop is CASSLVNNQPQHF. The CDR3 coding sequence is TGTGCCAGCAGTTTAGTCAACAATCAGCCCCAGCATTTT.